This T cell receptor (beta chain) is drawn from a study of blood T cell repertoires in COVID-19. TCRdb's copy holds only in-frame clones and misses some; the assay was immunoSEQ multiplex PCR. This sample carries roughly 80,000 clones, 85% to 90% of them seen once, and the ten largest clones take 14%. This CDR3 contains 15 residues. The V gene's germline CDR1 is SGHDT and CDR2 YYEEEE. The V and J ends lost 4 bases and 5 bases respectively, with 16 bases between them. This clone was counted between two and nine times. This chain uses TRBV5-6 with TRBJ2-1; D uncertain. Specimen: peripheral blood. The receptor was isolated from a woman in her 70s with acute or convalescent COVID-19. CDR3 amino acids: CASSGPNKPNNEQFF. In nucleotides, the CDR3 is TGTGCCAGCAGCGGCCCAAACAAACCGAACAATGAGCAGTTCTTC.